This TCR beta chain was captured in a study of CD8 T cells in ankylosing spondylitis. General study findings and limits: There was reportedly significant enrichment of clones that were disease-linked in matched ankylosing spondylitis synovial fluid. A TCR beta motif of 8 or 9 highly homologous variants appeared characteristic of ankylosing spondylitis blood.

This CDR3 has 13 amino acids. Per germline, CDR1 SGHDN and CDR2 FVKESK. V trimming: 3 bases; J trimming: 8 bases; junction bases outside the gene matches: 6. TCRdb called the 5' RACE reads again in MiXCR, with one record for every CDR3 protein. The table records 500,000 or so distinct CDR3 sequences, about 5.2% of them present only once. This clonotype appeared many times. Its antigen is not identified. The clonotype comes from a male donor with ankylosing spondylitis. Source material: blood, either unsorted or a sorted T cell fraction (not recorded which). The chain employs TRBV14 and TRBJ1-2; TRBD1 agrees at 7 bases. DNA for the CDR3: TGTGCCAGCAGCCACAGGGACAGCCCCGGCTACACCTTC. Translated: CASSHRDSPGYTF.